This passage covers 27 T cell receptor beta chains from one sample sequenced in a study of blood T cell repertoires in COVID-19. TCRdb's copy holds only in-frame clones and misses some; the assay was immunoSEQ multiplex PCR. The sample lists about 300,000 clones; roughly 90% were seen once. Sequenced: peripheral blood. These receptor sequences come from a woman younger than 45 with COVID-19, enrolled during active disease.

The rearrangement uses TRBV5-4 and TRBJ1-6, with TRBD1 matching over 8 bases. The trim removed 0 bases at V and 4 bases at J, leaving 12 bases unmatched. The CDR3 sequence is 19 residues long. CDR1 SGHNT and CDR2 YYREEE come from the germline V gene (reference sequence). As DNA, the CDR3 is TGTGCCAGCAGCTTGGGCCTAGGACAGACAGGGGCTTATAATTCACCCCTCCACTTT. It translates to CASSLGLGQTGAYNSPLHF.

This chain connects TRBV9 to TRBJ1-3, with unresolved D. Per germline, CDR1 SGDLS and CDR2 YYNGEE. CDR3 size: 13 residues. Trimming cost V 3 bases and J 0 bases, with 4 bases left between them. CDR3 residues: CASSDSSGNTIYF. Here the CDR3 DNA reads TGTGCCAGCAGCGACAGCTCTGGAAACACCATATATTTT.

The CDR3 DNA sequence: TGTGCCAGCAGTTTAGTAATGGGCGTCTACACCTTC. Its translation: CASSLVMGVYTF. The V and J genes are TRBV12-3 or TRBV12-4 and TRBJ1-2; D unresolved. The CDR3 totals 12 residues. Trimming pared 1 base from V and 10 bases from J, leaving 10 bases between.

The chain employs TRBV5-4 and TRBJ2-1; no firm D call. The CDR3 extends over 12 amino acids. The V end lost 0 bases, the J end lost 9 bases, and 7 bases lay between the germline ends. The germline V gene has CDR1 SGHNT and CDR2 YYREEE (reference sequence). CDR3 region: CASSLDVREQFF. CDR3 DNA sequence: TGTGCCAGCAGCTTGGATGTTCGTGAGCAGTTCTTC.

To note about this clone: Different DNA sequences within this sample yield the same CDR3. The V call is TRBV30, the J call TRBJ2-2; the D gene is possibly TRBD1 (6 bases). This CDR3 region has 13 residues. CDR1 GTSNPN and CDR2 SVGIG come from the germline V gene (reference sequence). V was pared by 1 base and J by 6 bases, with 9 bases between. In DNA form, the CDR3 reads TGTGCCTGGAGTGGACAGGTGCCCGGGGAGCTGTTTTTT. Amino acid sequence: CAWSGQVPGELFF.

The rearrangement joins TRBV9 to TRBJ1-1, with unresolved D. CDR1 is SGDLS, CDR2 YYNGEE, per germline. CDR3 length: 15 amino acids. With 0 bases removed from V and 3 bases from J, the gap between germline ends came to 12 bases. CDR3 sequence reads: CASSVDLSGYTEAFF. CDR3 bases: TGTGCCAGCAGCGTAGATCTTTCGGGATACACTGAAGCTTTCTTT.

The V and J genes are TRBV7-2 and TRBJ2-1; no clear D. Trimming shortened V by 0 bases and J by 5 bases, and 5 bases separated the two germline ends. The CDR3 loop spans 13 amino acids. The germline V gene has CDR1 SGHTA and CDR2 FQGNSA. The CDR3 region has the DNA TGTGCCAGCAGCTTAGCTAGTGACAATGAGCAGTTCTTC. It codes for CASSLASDNEQFF.

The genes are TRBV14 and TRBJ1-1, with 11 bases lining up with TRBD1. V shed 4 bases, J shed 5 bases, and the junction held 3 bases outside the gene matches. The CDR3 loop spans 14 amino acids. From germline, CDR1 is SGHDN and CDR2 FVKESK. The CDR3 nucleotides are TGTGCCAGCAGCCGCCGGGACAGGGGGACTGAAGCTTTCTTT. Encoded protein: CASSRRDRGTEAFF.

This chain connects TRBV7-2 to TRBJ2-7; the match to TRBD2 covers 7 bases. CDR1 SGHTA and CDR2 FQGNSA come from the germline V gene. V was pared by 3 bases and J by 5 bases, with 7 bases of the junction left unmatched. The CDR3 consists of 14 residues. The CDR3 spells CASSFGLVGNEQYF. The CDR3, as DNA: TGTGCCAGCAGCTTCGGACTAGTTGGAAACGAGCAGTACTTC.

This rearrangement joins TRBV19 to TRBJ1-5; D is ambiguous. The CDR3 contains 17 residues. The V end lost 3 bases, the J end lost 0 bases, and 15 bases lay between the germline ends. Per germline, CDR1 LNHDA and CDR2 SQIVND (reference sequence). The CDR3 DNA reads TGTGCCAGTAGTATTTCTCGGGTCTCGGATAGCAATCAGCCCCAGCATTTT. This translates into CASSISRVSDSNQPQHF.

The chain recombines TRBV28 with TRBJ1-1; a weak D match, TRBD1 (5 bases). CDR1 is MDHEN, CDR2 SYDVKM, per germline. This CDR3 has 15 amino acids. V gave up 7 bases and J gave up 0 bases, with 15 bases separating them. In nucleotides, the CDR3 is TGTGCCAGCACTCAGTTGGGGACTGTGAACACTGAAGCTTTCTTT. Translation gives CASTQLGTVNTEAFF.

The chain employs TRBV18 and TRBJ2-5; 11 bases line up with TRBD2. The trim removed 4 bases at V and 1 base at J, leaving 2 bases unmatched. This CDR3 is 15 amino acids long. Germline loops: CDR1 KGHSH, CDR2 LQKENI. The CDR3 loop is CASSQTSGAQETQYF. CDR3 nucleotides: TGTGCCAGCTCACAGACTAGCGGGGCCCAAGAGACCCAGTACTTC.

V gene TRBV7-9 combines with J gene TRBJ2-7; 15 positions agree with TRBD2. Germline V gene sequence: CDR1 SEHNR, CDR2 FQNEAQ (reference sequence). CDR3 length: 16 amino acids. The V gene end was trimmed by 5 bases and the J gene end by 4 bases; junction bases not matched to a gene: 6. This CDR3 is CASSTGLAGGTYEQYF. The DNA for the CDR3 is TGTGCCAGCAGCACGGGACTAGCGGGAGGAACGTACGAGCAGTACTTC.

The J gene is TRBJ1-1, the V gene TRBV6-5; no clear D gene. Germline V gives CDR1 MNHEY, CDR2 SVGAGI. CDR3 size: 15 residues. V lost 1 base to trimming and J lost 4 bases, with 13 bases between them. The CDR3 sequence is CASSYLDSSATEAFF. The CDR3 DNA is TGTGCCAGCAGTTACTTGGACTCGTCGGCCACTGAAGCTTTCTTT.

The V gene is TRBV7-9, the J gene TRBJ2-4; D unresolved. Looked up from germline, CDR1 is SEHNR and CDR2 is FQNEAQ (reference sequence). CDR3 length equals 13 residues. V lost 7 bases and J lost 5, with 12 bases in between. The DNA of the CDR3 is TGTGCCAGCAACCCCAGCACAGAAAACATTCAGTACTTC. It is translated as CASNPSTENIQYF.

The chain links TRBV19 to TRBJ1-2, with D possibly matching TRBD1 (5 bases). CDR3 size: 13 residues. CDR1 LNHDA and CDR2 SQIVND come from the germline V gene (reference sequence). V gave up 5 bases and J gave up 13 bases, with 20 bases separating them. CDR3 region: CASSSDPSTAPTF. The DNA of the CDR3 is TGTGCCAGTAGTTCCGATCCCTCGACAGCGCCCACCTTC.

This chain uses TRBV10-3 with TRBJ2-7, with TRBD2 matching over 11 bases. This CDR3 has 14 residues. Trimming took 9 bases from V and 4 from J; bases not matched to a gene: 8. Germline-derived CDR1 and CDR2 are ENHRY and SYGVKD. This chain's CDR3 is CAMASGRSRYEQYF. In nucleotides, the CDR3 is TGTGCCATGGCTAGCGGGAGGTCCCGATACGAGCAGTACTTC.

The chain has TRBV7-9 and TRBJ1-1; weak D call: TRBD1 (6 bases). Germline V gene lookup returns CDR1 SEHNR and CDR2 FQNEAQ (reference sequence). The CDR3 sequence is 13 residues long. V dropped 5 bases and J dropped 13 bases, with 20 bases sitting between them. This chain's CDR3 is CASSPQDSSRIFF. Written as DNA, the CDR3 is TGTGCCAGCAGCCCCCAGGACAGCTCCCGGATTTTCTTT.

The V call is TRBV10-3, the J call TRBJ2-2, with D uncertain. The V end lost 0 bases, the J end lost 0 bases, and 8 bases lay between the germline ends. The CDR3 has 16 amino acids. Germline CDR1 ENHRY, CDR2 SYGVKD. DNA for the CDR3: TGTGCCATCAGTGAGTCTACGCGGTCGAACACCGGGGAGCTGTTTTTT. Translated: CAISESTRSNTGELFF.

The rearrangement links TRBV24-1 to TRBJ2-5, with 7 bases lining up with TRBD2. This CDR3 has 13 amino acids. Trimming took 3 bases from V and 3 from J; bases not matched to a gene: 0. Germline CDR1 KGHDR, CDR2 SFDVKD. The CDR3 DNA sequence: TGTGCCACCAGTGATAGCGGGAAAGAGACCCAGTACTTC. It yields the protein CATSDSGKETQYF.

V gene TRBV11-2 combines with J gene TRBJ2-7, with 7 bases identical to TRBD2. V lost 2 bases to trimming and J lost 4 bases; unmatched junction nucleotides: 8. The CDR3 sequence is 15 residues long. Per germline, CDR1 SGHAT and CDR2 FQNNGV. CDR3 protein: CASSLFGRAVYEQYF. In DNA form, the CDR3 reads TGTGCCAGCAGCTTATTTGGGAGGGCCGTTTACGAGCAGTACTTC.

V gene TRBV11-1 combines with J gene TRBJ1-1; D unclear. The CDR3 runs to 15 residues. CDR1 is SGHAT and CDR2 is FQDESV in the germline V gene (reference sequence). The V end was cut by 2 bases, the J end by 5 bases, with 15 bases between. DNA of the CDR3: TGTGCCAGCAGCTTAAACGTCGGGAGGGAGACTGAAGCTTTCTTT. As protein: CASSLNVGRETEAFF.

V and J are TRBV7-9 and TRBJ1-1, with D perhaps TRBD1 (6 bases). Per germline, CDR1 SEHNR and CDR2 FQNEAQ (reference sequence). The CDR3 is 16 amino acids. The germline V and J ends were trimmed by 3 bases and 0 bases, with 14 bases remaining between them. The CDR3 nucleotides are TGTGCCAGCAGCTTTTTGCAGGGGCTCATGAACACTGAAGCTTTCTTT. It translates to CASSFLQGLMNTEAFF.

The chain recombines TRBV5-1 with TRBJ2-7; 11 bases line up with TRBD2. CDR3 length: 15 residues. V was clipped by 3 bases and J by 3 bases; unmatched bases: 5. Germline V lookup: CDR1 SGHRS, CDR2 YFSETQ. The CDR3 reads CASSSQTSGNYEQYF. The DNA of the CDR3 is TGCGCCAGCAGCTCTCAGACTAGCGGGAACTACGAGCAGTACTTC.

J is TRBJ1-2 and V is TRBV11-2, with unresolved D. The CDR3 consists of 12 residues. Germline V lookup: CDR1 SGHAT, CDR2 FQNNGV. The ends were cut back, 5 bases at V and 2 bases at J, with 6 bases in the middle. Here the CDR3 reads CASSGENYGYTF. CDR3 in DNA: TGTGCCAGCAGCGGAGAGAACTATGGCTACACCTTC.

The CDR3 is CASSVSSGRGVNEQYF. CDR3 coding DNA: TGTGCCAGTAGTGTCTCGAGCGGGAGGGGAGTGAACGAGCAGTACTTC. The V call is TRBV19, the J call TRBJ2-7; 10 bases align to TRBD2. J was trimmed by 5 bases and V by 5 bases; bases with no gene match: 12. The V gene's germline CDR1 is LNHDA and CDR2 SQIVND (reference sequence). The CDR3 sequence is 16 residues long.

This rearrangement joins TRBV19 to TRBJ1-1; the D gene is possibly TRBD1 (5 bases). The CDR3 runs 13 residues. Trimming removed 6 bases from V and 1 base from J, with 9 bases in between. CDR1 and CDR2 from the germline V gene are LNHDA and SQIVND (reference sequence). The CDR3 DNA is TGTGCCAGTAGAACGACAGCGAACACTGAAGCTTTCTTT. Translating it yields CASRTTANTEAFF.